These 28 T cell receptor beta chains came from one sample sequenced in a study of shared clonotypes between healthy human individuals. Assay: immunoSEQ multiplex PCR; the TCRdb copy retains only in-frame clones and omits some. The sample lists 1,100,000 or so clones; about four fifths were seen once. Sequencing was performed on memory CD4+ T cells from PBMCs. Subset in this sample: CD45RA-negative fraction. Receptor source: a man between 18 and 35 years old in good health. Some clones in this sample may be carry-over from other donors' samples.

On this clone itself: Additional DNA sequences in this sample encode the identical CDR3. The chain recombines TRBV28 with TRBJ1-3; no reliable D call. V lost 6 bases and J lost 1, with 4 bases in between. This CDR3 contains 12 residues. Germline V gives CDR1 MDHEN, CDR2 SYDVKM. The CDR3 nucleotides read TGTGCCAGCAGAAGTTCTGGAAACACCATATATTTT. Its translation: CASRSSGNTIYF.

The CDR3 sequence: CASSVLVRLAGNIQYF. CDR3 DNA: TGTGCCAGCAGTGTACTGGTTCGGCTAGCGGGAAACATTCAGTACTTC. The chain couples TRBV2 to TRBJ2-4, with 8 positions matching TRBD2. The CDR3 sequence is 16 residues long. V dropped 4 bases and J dropped 6; count of bases not matched to a gene: 11. From germline, CDR1 is SNHLY and CDR2 FYNNEI.

The chain links TRBV4-3 to TRBJ2-1; D unresolved. The ends were cut back, 0 bases at V and 6 bases at J, with 12 bases in the middle. In germline, CDR1 is LGHNA, CDR2 YSLEER. There are 15 residues in the CDR3. For the CDR3, the DNA is TGCGCCAGCAGCCAAGATAATAGCTGGTTCAATGAGCAGTTCTTC. Amino acids: CASSQDNSWFNEQFF.

The genes are TRBV19 and TRBJ2-7; D possibly corresponds to TRBD2 (5 bases). Trimming took 3 bases from V and 2 from J, leaving 11 bases between them. The CDR3 is made up of 14 amino acids. Germline CDR1 reads LNHDA; CDR2 reads SQIVND (reference sequence). CDR3 bases: TGTGCCAGTAGTATCGTACTAGAAACCTACGAGCAGTACTTC. Translated: CASSIVLETYEQYF.

The chain recombines TRBV19 with TRBJ1-5; a possible D gene is TRBD1 (6 bases). The CDR3 has 19 amino acids. V gave up 3 bases and J gave up 7 bases, with 28 bases separating them. The germline V gene encodes CDR1 LNHDA and CDR2 SQIVND (reference sequence). This CDR3 reads CASSMAGSGGHSLRQPQHF. Written as DNA, the CDR3 is TGTGCCAGTAGTATGGCGGGATCGGGGGGGCACAGTCTAAGACAGCCCCAGCATTTT.

Points on this clone: The same CDR3 can be traced to other DNA sequences in this sample. This chain joins TRBV5-4 and TRBJ2-1, with a possible D match to TRBD2 (6 bases). From germline, CDR1 is SGHNT and CDR2 YYREEE (reference sequence). The CDR3 covers 13 residues. The V gene lost 4 bases and the J gene lost 4 bases, with 9 bases spanning the gap. CDR3 bases: TGTGCCAGCAGCCCGGGACTTTACAATGAGCAGTTCTTC. Protein: CASSPGLYNEQFF.

The CDR3 protein is CASIPLPGQGSTDTQYF. For the CDR3, the DNA is TGTGCCAGCATCCCTCTTCCGGGACAGGGTTCCACAGATACGCAGTATTTT. V and J are TRBV28 and TRBJ2-3, with TRBD1 matching 9 bases. This CDR3 has 17 residues. V lost 7 bases to trimming and J lost 2 bases; unmatched junction nucleotides: 13. Per the germline V gene, CDR1 is MDHEN and CDR2 is SYDVKM.

This chain links TRBV2 with TRBJ2-3; D may be TRBD2 (6 bases). Trimming left V 8 bases short and J 7 bases short, with 13 bases between. The CDR3 is 12 amino acids. Per germline, CDR1 SNHLY and CDR2 FYNNEI. The DNA for the CDR3 is TGTGCCAGCGCCCTTGGGAGGTATACGCAGTATTTT. As protein: CASALGRYTQYF.

With respect to this clone: This sample includes further DNA sequences coding for the same CDR3. The chain employs TRBV28 and TRBJ1-2, with 9 bases identical to TRBD1. The CDR3 runs 14 residues. CDR1 is MDHEN and CDR2 is SYDVKM in the germline V gene. J lost 4 bases, V lost 3 bases, and 3 bases had no gene match. The CDR3 DNA is TGTGCCAGCAGTTTGGGACAGGGCTTCTATGGCTACACCTTC. Protein: CASSLGQGFYGYTF.

Here the CDR3 DNA reads TGTGCCACCTCTACAGGGGGCAAAATCTATGGCTACACCTTC. It translates to CATSTGGKIYGYTF. The chain links TRBV6-1 to TRBJ1-2, with 9 bases matching TRBD1. With 10 bases clipped from V and 4 bases from J, the junction kept 10 bases outside the gene matches. CDR3 size: 14 residues. Germline-derived CDR1 and CDR2 are MNHNS and SASEGT.

The chain links TRBV28 to TRBJ2-6; D uncertain. This CDR3 region has 15 residues. V lost 6 bases, J lost 2 bases, and 11 bases lay in between. The germline CDR1 and CDR2 sequences are MDHEN and SYDVKM. The CDR3 loop is CASSPLGTGANVLTF. The CDR3 DNA reads TGTGCCAGCAGCCCGCTGGGGACTGGGGCCAACGTCCTGACTTTC. The full variable domain, with the rest looked up from reference TRBV28 and TRBJ2-6, is DVKVTQSSRYLVKRTGEKVFLECVQDMDHENMFWYRQDPGLGLRLIYFSYDVKMKEKGDIPEGYSVSREKKERFSLILESASTNQTSMYLCASSPLGTGANVLTFGAGSRLTVL.

The chain uses TRBV30 and TRBJ1-1, with 7 nucleotides matching TRBD1. V trimming: 0 bases; J trimming: 0 bases; junction bases outside the gene matches: 19. The CDR3 has 20 amino acids. Germline values: CDR1 GTSNPN, CDR2 SVGIG (reference sequence). The DNA of the CDR3 is TGTGCCTGGAGTGTACAAGGGGGCAAGAGTTCGGTGTTCATGAACACTGAAGCTTTCTTT. Translated: CAWSVQGGKSSVFMNTEAFF.

DNA of the CDR3: TGTGCCAGCAGCCGGACTAGCGGGAAGGGAGATACGCAGTATTTT. Its protein is CASSRTSGKGDTQYF. This chain joins TRBV14 and TRBJ2-3; 12 bases fit TRBD2. The CDR3 extends over 15 amino acids. The ends lost 4 bases at V and 5 bases at J; junction bases unmatched: 4. CDR1 is SGHDN, CDR2 FVKESK, per germline.

This chain links TRBV21-1 with TRBJ2-3; TRBD2 reflects the table's D call only, with no check against the DNA. TRBV21-1 is classified as a pseudogene. CDR3 size: 19 residues. CDR3 amino acids: CASSKGLTVAPVPTDTQYF. The CDR3 nucleotides are TGTGCCAGCAGCAAAGGACTTACTGTAGCGCCCGTCCCCACAGATACGCAGTATTTT.

The chain uses TRBV7-2 and TRBJ1-2, with TRBD1 matching 9 bases. CDR1 and CDR2 from the germline V gene are SGHTA and FQGNSA. This CDR3 is 14 amino acids long. V lost 5 bases and J lost 4; bases outside the gene matches: 5. The CDR3 spells CASSHRDRVYGYTF. The CDR3 nucleotides read TGTGCCAGCAGCCATCGGGACAGGGTCTATGGCTACACCTTC.

V is TRBV7-2 and J is TRBJ2-3, with D unresolved. Per the germline V gene, CDR1 is SGHTA and CDR2 is FQGNSA. Trimming took 7 bases from V and 6 from J, leaving 17 bases between them. The CDR3 spans 14 residues. The CDR3 sequence is CASTLNHNGDTQYF. For the CDR3, the DNA is TGTGCCAGCACTCTTAATCACAATGGGGATACGCAGTATTTT.

This clone has just one count. This rearrangement joins TRBV28 to TRBJ1-1, with D maybe TRBD1 (6 bases). The CDR3 has 13 amino acids. In germline, CDR1 is MDHEN, CDR2 SYDVKM. The germline V and J ends were trimmed by 6 bases and 1 base, with 9 bases remaining between them. In DNA form, the CDR3 reads TGTGCCAGCAGAAAACAGGGGAACACTGAAGCTTTCTTT. Translated: CASRKQGNTEAFF. The full variable domain, with the rest looked up from reference TRBV28 and TRBJ1-1, is DVKVTQSSRYLVKRTGEKVFLECVQDMDHENMFWYRQDPGLGLRLIYFSYDVKMKEKGDIPEGYSVSREKKERFSLILESASTNQTSMYLCASRKQGNTEAFFGQGTRLTVV.

The rearrangement uses TRBV28 and TRBJ1-4; perhaps TRBD1 as D (6 bases). CDR1 and CDR2 (germline): MDHEN, SYDVKM. The CDR3 loop spans 15 amino acids. Trimming removed 2 bases at V and 7 bases at J, with 14 bases between. The CDR3 DNA reads as TGTGCCAGCAGTTTAATGGGACAAAAGGGTGAAAAACTGTTTTTT. It translates to CASSLMGQKGEKLFF.

This chain links TRBV10-2 with TRBJ2-2, with 8 bases identical to TRBD1. The ends lost 6 bases at V and 6 bases at J; junction bases unmatched: 3. Germline lookup yields CDR1 WSHSY and CDR2 SAAADI. This CDR3 spans 13 amino acids. The CDR3 protein is CASRDRVAGELFF. The CDR3 nucleotides read TGCGCCAGCAGGGACAGGGTAGCCGGGGAGCTGTTTTTT.

This rearrangement joins TRBV5-6 to TRBJ2-7; D is undetermined. The CDR3 loop spans 13 amino acids. Looked up from germline, CDR1 is SGHDT and CDR2 is YYEEEE. The ends were cut back, 4 bases at V and 7 bases at J, with 15 bases in the middle. The CDR3 loop reads CASSLGRAGEQYF. The CDR3 nucleotides are TGTGCCAGCAGCCTCGGCCGCGCCGGGGAGCAGTACTTC.

The chain joins TRBV20-1 to TRBJ2-1, with D hard to call. The CDR3 is made up of 10 amino acids. Deletions cut 5 bases from V and 13 bases from J, with 12 bases between. Germline V CDR1 and CDR2: DFQATT, SNEGSKA (reference sequence). The CDR3 DNA reads TGCAGTGCTTCCACGGAACATCAGTTCTTC. Translating gives CSASTEHQFF.

On this clone: This sample includes further DNA sequences coding for the same CDR3. This rearrangement joins TRBV28 to TRBJ2-1; D gene ambiguous. Germline V gene lookup returns CDR1 MDHEN and CDR2 SYDVKM. This CDR3 contains 14 residues. Trimming shortened V by 2 bases and J by 0 bases, and 5 bases separated the two germline ends. CDR3 DNA sequence: TGTGCCAGCAGTTTAGGCGGCTCCTACAATGAGCAGTTCTTC. Encoded protein: CASSLGGSYNEQFF.

The J gene is TRBJ2-7, the V gene TRBV10-3; no clear D. With 0 bases removed from V and 5 bases from J, the gap between germline ends came to 14 bases. Germline assignment: CDR1 ENHRY and CDR2 SYGVKD. The CDR3 contains 15 residues. The CDR3 nucleotides are TGTGCCATCAGTGAGTCGCTGACCCAGGTGGACGAGCAGTACTTC. Protein sequence: CAISESLTQVDEQYF.

CDR3 nucleotides: TGTGCCAGCAGCTTATTAGATAAGCAGTTCTTC. This translates into CASSLLDKQFF. The rearrangement uses TRBV7-3 and TRBJ2-1; no clear D gene. The V gene's germline CDR1 is SGHTA and CDR2 FQGTGA. With 2 bases removed from V and 11 bases from J, the gap between germline ends came to 7 bases. This CDR3 spans 11 amino acids.

This clone was observed a handful of times. At the DNA level, this CDR3 is encoded by other sequences in the same sample as well. The chain recombines TRBV2 with TRBJ1-1, with D tentatively TRBD1 (5 bases). This CDR3 comprises 13 residues. The germline V gene encodes CDR1 SNHLY and CDR2 FYNNEI. Trimming removed 8 bases at V and 1 base at J, with 11 bases between. CDR3 amino acids: CASRIGQNTEAFF. The CDR3 DNA follows: TGTGCCAGCCGGATAGGACAGAACACTGAAGCTTTCTTT.

The rearrangement joins TRBV5-1 to TRBJ1-1; 7 positions match TRBD1. The CDR3 is made up of 13 amino acids. Germline lookup yields CDR1 SGHRS and CDR2 YFSETQ. The V and J ends lost 4 bases and 4 bases, in that order; junction bases with no gene match: 4. This chain's CDR3 is CASSRRQGTEAFF. CDR3 bases: TGCGCCAGCAGCCGTAGACAGGGCACTGAAGCTTTCTTT.

This chain links TRBV2 with TRBJ2-6, with D possibly being TRBD1 (6 bases). Between the trimmed V and J ends, which lost 6 bases and 2 bases, there was a span of 14 bases. The germline V gene has CDR1 SNHLY and CDR2 FYNNEI. The CDR3 spans 16 residues. The CDR3 loop reads CASRLPGVAGANVLTF. Here the CDR3 DNA reads TGTGCCAGCAGGTTACCAGGGGTCGCTGGGGCCAACGTCCTGACTTTC. The variable domain in full, completed from reference TRBV2 and TRBJ2-6, reads EPEVTQTPSHQVTQMGQEVILRCVPISNHLYFYWYRQILGQKVEFLVSFYNNEISEKSEIFDDQFSVERPDGSNFTLKIRSTKLEDSAMYFCASRLPGVAGANVLTFGAGSRLTVL.

This chain joins TRBV11-3 and TRBJ1-1; weak D call: TRBD1 (6 bases). The V and J ends lost 2 bases and 1 base respectively, with 11 bases between them. The germline CDR1 and CDR2 sequences are SGHNT and YENEEA. The CDR3 has 15 amino acids. The CDR3 coding sequence is TGTGCCAGCAGCTTAAACAGGGCAAAGAACACTGAAGCTTTCTTT. The encoded protein is CASSLNRAKNTEAFF.